Here is one TCR beta chain with its context. No antigen is known for it. The data were taken from a study of T cell responses to AZD1222 COVID-19 vaccine. About the research overall: Second doses were pooled across both intervals (about 4 or about 12 weeks).

Germline-derived CDR1 and CDR2 are WNHNN and SYGVQD (reference sequence). V was cut by 2 bases and J by 10 bases, with 12 bases left in between. The CDR3 is made up of 13 amino acids. The protocol was immunoSEQ multiplex PCR, while the TCRdb copy is restricted to in-frame clones and leaves out a portion. The table lists around 140,000 clones, 75% to 95% of them singletons. Study-level points and caveats: Dominant CD4 TCR responses targeted spike regions 160-218 and 743-854. Repertoire sampling occurred only after the peak T cell response. The study identified only 6 or 7 AZD1222 recipients as seropositive at baseline.

The sample was peripheral blood, taken on day 0 of AZD1222 vaccination. The receptor was derived from an adult in good health. V gene TRBV10-1 combines with J gene TRBJ2-1; possible D gene TRBD1, 6 bases. CDR3 sequence: CASSEGARGEQFF. CDR3 DNA sequence: TGCGCCAGCAGTGAGGGAGCTAGGGGGGAGCAGTTCTTC.